This paragraph covers one TCR beta chain sequence. The antigen remains unidentified. The CDR3 is 14 residues long. CDR1 is KGHSH, CDR2 LQKENI, per germline. Trimming cost V 4 bases and J 4 bases; bases outside gene matches: 3. These data belong to a study of PD-1 blockade in classical Hodgkin lymphoma. General study findings and limits: Baseline TCR diversity was reportedly lower in newly diagnosed patients than in healthy donors. It was reported as lower still in relapsed/refractory patients. Anyone who began nivolumab under 1 year after ASCT was excluded.

With no exception, relapse followed autologous stem cell transplantation in all patients, and brentuximab vedotin exposure varied. Reported best responses ranged across complete response, partial response or progressive disease. The table came from immunoSEQ multiplex PCR; TCRdb's copy has only in-frame clones and leaves some out. The repertoire has around 23,000 clones, roughly 77% of them found once; the top ten carry about a sixth. The TCR comes from a human donor with classical Hodgkin lymphoma. Sequencing was performed on peripheral blood mononuclear cells (PBMCs), taken before the second cycle of nivolumab. The chain combines TRBV18 with TRBJ1-5; 8 bases match TRBD1. In nucleotides, the CDR3 is TGTGCCAGCTCACGGGACAGGTCGAATCAGCCCCAGCATTTT. Translated: CASSRDRSNQPQHF.